These 14 T cell receptor beta chains were sequenced from one sample in a study of response to subunit inactivated influenza vaccine. TCRdb used MiXCR to reprocess the RT-PCR reads, holding one entry per CDR3 protein. The repertoire has fewer than 650,000 distinct CDR3 sequences, roughly 13% of them found once; the top ten carry less than 15%. The sample consisted of PBMCs from blood, taken roughly 46 days after vaccination. These TCRs come from a man between 45 and 60 years old who received an inactivated influenza vaccine.

The chain couples TRBV6-1 to TRBJ2-2, with TRBD1 matching 9 bases. The junction had 5 bases not matched to a gene; V was cut back by 5 bases and J by 7 bases. The germline CDR1 and CDR2 sequences are MNHNS and SASEGT. There are 14 residues in the CDR3. CDR3 nucleotides: TGTGCCAGCAGTCGGACAGGGGCGGTCGGGGAGCTGTTTTTT. Its translation is CASSRTGAVGELFF.

This clonotype was observed a handful of times. This chain joins TRBV6-1 and TRBJ1-2, with TRBD1 matching over 8 bases. The CDR3 runs 13 residues. Losses at the gene ends were 6 bases for V and 6 bases for J; bases not matched to a gene: 6. The germline CDR1 and CDR2 sequences are MNHNS and SASEGT. This CDR3 is CASSVTGANGYTF. CDR3 DNA: TGTGCCAGCAGCGTGACAGGGGCTAATGGCTACACCTTC.

The table lists this clonotype with a few counts. The gene calls are TRBV20-1 and TRBJ2-1, with no clear D. This CDR3 has 16 amino acids. Trimming stripped 5 bases from V and 1 base from J, with 18 bases between. Per germline, CDR1 DFQATT and CDR2 SNEGSKA (reference sequence). The CDR3 spells CSASTIREESYNEQFF. Here the CDR3 DNA reads TGCAGTGCTTCTACAATCCGCGAAGAGTCCTACAATGAGCAGTTCTTC.

This clonotype appeared a few times. V gene TRBV12-3 or TRBV12-4 combines with J gene TRBJ1-2; D gene uncertain. CDR3 length equals 14 residues. Trimming took off 2 bases at V and 6 bases at J, with 13 bases between the two ends. The CDR3 region has the DNA TGTGCCAGCAGTTTAAGTGGGGATCTAAATGGCTACACCTTC. This translates into CASSLSGDLNGYTF.

The V and J genes are TRBV7-9 and TRBJ2-7; D remains unclear. The CDR3 is made up of 14 amino acids. Between the trimmed V and J ends, which lost 1 base and 0 bases, there was a span of 7 bases. Germline CDR1 is SEHNR and CDR2 is FQNEAQ (reference sequence). In DNA form, the CDR3 reads TGTGCCAGCAGCTTAGACTTCTACTCCTACGAGCAGTACTTC. As protein: CASSLDFYSYEQYF.

The V call is TRBV9, the J call TRBJ2-7; 12 positions match TRBD2. The CDR3 contains 14 residues. Trimming removed 6 bases from V and 5 bases from J; junction bases left unmatched: 6. Germline V gene sequence: CDR1 SGDLS, CDR2 YYNGEE. CDR3 in DNA: TGTGCCAGCATCACAGGACTAGCGGGAAACGAGCAGTACTTC. Protein sequence: CASITGLAGNEQYF.

The chain recombines TRBV5-1 with TRBJ2-3; 10 bases are shared with TRBD2. Germline V gene data show CDR1 as SGHRS and CDR2 as YFSETQ. CDR3 length: 16 amino acids. Trimming took 2 bases from V and 5 from J; bases not matched to a gene: 8. The CDR3 here is CASSFQAGGPGDTQYF. The CDR3 nucleotides are TGCGCCAGCAGCTTCCAAGCGGGAGGGCCTGGAGATACGCAGTATTTT.

This clonotype was seen more than once but under ten times. The chain couples TRBV6-2 or TRBV6-3 to TRBJ2-2; 9 nucleotides align to TRBD1. This CDR3 spans 14 amino acids. Looked up from germline, CDR1 is MNHEY and CDR2 is SVGEGT. The V segment lost 8 bases and the J segment 5 bases; nucleotides outside the gene matches: 6. The CDR3 loop reads CASGRTGVTGELFF. DNA of the CDR3: TGTGCCAGCGGTCGGACAGGGGTGACCGGGGAGCTGTTTTTT.

The sample holds a few counts of this clonotype. The chain carries TRBV20-1 and TRBJ2-4; maybe TRBD1 (6 bases). The V gene lost 5 bases and the J gene lost 0 bases, with 8 bases spanning the gap. There are 13 residues in the CDR3. Per germline, CDR1 DFQATT and CDR2 SNEGSKA (reference sequence). The CDR3 spells CSAWDTAKNIQYF. Written as DNA, the CDR3 is TGCAGTGCTTGGGACACAGCCAAAAACATTCAGTACTTC.

The gene calls are TRBV27 and TRBJ2-2, with 10 bases fitting TRBD1. With 7 bases clipped from V and 8 bases from J, the junction kept 4 bases outside the gene matches. The germline V gene has CDR1 MNHEY and CDR2 SMNVEV (reference sequence). This CDR3 has 13 amino acids. The chain's CDR3 is CASKGQGFGELFF. The CDR3 DNA follows: TGTGCCAGCAAGGGACAGGGGTTTGGGGAGCTGTTTTTT.

This clonotype was picked up a small number of times. This chain connects TRBV20-1 to TRBJ2-1; 12 positions match TRBD2. Looked up from germline, CDR1 is DFQATT and CDR2 is SNEGSKA (reference sequence). Germline trimming cut 1 base from V and 3 bases from J; bases unmatched to any gene: 4. This CDR3 comprises 16 residues. This chain's CDR3 is CSARGLAGEYYNEQFF. The DNA for the CDR3 is TGCAGTGCTAGAGGACTAGCGGGGGAGTACTACAATGAGCAGTTCTTC.

The chain is built from TRBV27 and TRBJ2-5; D is unclear. CDR1 MNHEY and CDR2 SMNVEV come from the germline V gene (reference sequence). The V and J ends lost 6 bases and 3 bases respectively, with 14 bases between them. This CDR3 region has 14 residues. In DNA form, the CDR3 reads TGTGCCAGCAGATATCGGCCCACCGAAGAGACCCAGTACTTC. Translation: CASRYRPTEETQYF.

This clonotype was counted ten times or more. The CDR3, as DNA: TGCAGTGCTAGGGGGCTTAGCAATCAGCCCCAGCATTTT. Its translation: CSARGLSNQPQHF. J is TRBJ1-5 and V is TRBV20-1; possible D gene TRBD1, 5 bases. The ends were cut back, 3 bases at V and 0 bases at J, with 6 bases in the middle. Germline V gene lookup returns CDR1 DFQATT and CDR2 SNEGSKA (reference sequence). This CDR3 has 13 residues.

This clonotype appeared a few times. V usage is TRBV4-2 and J usage is TRBJ1-1; TRBD1 is a possible D gene (5 bases). Trimming removed 4 bases from V and 9 bases from J, with 18 bases in between. The CDR3 extends over 14 amino acids. Germline V gene sequence: CDR1 LGHNA, CDR2 YNFKEQ. DNA for the CDR3: TGTGCCAGCAGCCGCACCGGGACCGGAAGACAAGCTTTCTTT. Translation gives CASSRTGTGRQAFF.